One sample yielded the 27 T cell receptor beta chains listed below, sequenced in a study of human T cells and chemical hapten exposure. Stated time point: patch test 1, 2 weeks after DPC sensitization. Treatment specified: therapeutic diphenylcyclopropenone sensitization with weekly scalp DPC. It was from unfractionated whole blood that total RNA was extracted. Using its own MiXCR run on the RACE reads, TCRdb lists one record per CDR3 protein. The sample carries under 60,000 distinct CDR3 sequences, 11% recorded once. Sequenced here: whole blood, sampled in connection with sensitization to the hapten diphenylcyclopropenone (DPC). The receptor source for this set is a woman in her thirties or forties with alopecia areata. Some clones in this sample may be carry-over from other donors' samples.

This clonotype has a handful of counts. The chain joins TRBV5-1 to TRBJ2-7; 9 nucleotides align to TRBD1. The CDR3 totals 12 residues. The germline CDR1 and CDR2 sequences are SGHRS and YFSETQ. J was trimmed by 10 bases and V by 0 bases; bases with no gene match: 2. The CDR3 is CASSLDRGQQYF. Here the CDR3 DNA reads TGCGCCAGCAGCTTGGACAGGGGGCAACAGTACTTC.

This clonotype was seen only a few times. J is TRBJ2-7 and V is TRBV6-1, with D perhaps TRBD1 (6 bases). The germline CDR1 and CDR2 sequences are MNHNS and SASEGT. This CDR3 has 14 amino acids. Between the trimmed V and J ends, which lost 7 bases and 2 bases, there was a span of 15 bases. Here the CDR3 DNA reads TGTGCCAGCAACAGACAGGCCGTCACCTACGAGCAGTACTTC. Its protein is CASNRQAVTYEQYF.

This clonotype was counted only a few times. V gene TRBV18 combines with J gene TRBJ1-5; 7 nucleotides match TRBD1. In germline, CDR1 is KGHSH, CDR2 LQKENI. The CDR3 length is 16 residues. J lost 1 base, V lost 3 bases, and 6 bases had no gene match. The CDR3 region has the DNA TGTGCCAGCTCACCGGGACAGCAGAGGAGCAATCAGCCCCAGCATTTT. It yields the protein CASSPGQQRSNQPQHF.

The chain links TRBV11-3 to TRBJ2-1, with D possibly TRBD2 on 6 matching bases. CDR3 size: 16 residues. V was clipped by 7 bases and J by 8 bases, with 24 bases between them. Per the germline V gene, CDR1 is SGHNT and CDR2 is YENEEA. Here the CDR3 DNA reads TGTGCCAGCACCAGAGCCCGGTGGGGAAGGAGGGATGAGCAGTTCTTC. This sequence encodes CASTRARWGRRDEQFF.

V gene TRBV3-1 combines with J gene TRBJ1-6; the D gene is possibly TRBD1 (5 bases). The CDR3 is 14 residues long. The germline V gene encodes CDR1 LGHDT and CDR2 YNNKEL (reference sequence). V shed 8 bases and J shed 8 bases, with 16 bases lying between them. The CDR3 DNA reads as TGTGCCAGCGTATCCCTGGGGACCGATTCACCCCTCCACTTT. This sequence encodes CASVSLGTDSPLHF. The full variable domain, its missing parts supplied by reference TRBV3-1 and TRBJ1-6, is DTAVSQTPKYLVTQMGNDKSIKCEQNLGHDTMYWYKQDSKKFLKIMFSYNNKELIINETVPNRFSPKSPDKAHLNLHINSLELGDSAVYFCASVSLGTDSPLHFGNGTRLTVT.

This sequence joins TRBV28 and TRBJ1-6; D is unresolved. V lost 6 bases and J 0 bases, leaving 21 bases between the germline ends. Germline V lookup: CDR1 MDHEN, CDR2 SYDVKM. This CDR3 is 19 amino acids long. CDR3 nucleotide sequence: TGTGCCAGCAGCCGTGAGCAGGACGGATTTAGCTCCTATAATTCACCCCTCCACTTT. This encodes CASSREQDGFSSYNSPLHF.

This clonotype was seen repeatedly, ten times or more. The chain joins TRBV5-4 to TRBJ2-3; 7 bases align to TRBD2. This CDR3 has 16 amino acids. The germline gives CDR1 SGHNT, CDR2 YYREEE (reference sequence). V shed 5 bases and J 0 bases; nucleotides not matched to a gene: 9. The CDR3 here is CASRRASGTSTDTQYF. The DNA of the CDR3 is TGTGCCAGCAGACGGGCTAGCGGTACTAGCACAGATACGCAGTATTTT.

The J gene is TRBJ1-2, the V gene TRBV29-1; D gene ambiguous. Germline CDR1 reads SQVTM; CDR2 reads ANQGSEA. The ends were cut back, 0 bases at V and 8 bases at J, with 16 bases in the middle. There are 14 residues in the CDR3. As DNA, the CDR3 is TGCAGCGTTGAAGATAGAGGCCAACTCTTGGGCTACACCTTC. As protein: CSVEDRGQLLGYTF.

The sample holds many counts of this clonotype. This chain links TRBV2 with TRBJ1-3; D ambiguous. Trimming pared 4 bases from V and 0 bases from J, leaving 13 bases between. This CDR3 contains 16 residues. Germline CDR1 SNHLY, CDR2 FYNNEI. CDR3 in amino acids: CASSAEGSISGNTIYF. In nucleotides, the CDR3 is TGTGCCAGCAGTGCGGAGGGCTCCATCTCTGGAAACACCATATATTTT. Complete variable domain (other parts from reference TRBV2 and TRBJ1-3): EPEVTQTPSHQVTQMGQEVILRCVPISNHLYFYWYRQILGQKVEFLVSFYNNEISEKSEIFDDQFSVERPDGSNFTLKIRSTKLEDSAMYFCASSAEGSISGNTIYFGEGSWLTVV.

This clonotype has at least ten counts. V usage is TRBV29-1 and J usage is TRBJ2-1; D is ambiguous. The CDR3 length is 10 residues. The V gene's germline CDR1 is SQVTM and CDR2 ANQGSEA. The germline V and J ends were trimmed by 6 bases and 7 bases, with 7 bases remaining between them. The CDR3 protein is CSVKKNEQFF. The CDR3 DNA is TGCAGCGTGAAGAAGAATGAGCAGTTCTTC.

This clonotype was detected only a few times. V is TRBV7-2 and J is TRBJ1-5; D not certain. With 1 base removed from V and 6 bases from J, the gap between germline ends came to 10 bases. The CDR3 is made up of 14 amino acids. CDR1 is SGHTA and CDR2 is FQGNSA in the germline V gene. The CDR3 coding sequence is TGTGCCAGCAGCTTAGGACTACCCCCTCAGCCCCAGCATTTT. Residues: CASSLGLPPQPQHF.

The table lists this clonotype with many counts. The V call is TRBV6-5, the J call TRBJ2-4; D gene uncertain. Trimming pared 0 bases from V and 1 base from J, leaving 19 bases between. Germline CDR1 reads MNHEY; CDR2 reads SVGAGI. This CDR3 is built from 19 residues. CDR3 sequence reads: CASSYSMASTTGAKNIQYF. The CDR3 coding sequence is TGTGCCAGCAGTTACTCGATGGCAAGTACTACCGGGGCCAAAAACATTCAGTACTTC.

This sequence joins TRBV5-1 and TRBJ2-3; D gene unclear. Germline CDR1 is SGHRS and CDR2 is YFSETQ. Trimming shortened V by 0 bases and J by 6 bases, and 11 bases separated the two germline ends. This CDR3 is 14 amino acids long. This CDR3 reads CASSLGKQADTQYF. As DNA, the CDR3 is TGCGCCAGCAGCTTGGGGAAGCAGGCCGATACGCAGTATTTT.

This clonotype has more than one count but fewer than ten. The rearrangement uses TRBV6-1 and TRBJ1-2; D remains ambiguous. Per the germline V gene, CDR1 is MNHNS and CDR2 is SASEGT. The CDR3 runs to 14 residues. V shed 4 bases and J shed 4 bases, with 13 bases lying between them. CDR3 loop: CASSVTGSRYGYTF. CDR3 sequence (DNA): TGTGCCAGCAGTGTAACCGGGTCGCGCTATGGCTACACCTTC.

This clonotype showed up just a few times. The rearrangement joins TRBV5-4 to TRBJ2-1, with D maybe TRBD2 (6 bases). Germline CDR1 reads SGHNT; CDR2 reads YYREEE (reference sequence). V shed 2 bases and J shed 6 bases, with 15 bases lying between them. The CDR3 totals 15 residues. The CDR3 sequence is CASSFSGGLRNEQFF. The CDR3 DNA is TGTGCCAGCAGCTTTAGCGGAGGGCTTCGCAATGAGCAGTTCTTC.

CDR3 amino acids: CASSPGLAGVSDTQYF. CDR3 DNA: TGTGCCAGCAGCCCCGGACTAGCGGGAGTCTCAGATACGCAGTATTTT. This chain connects TRBV3-1 to TRBJ2-3; TRBD2 agrees at 13 bases. The germline CDR1 and CDR2 sequences are LGHDT and YNNKEL (reference sequence). Trimming took 4 bases from V and 4 from J; bases not matched to a gene: 5. This CDR3 is built from 16 residues.

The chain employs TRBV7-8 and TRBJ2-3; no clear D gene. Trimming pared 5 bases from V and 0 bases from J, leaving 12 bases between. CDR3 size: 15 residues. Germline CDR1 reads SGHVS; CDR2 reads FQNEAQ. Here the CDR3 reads CASSAYQRSTDTQYF. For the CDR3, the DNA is TGTGCCAGCAGCGCCTACCAGCGTAGCACAGATACGCAGTATTTT.

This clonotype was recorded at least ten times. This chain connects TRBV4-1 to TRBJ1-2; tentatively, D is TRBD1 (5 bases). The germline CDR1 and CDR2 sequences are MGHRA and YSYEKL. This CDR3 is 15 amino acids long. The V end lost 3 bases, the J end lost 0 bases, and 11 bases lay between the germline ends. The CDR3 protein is CASSQTELANYGYTF. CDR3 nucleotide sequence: TGCGCCAGCAGCCAGACAGAGTTAGCTAACTATGGCTACACCTTC.

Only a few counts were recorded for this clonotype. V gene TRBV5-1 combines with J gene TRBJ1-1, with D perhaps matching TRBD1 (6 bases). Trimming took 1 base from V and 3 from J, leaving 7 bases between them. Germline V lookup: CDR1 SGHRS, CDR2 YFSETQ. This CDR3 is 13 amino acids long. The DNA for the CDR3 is TGCGCCAGCAGCTTGCGGGGGCACACTGAAGCTTTCTTT. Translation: CASSLRGHTEAFF.

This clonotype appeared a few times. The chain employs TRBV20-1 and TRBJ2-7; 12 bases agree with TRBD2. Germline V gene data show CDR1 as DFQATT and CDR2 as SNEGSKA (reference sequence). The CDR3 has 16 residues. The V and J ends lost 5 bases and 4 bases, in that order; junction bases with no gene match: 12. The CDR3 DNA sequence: TGCAGTGCTCTCCCCTCTTTACTAGCGGGAGGATACGAGCAGTACTTC. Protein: CSALPSLLAGGYEQYF.

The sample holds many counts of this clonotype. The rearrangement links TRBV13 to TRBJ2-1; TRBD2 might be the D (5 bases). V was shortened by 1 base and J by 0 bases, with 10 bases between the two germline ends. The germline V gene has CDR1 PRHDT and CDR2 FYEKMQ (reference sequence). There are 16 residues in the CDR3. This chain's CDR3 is CASSLVRRSSYNEQFF. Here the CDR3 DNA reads TGTGCCAGCAGCTTAGTAAGGAGGAGCTCCTACAATGAGCAGTTCTTC.

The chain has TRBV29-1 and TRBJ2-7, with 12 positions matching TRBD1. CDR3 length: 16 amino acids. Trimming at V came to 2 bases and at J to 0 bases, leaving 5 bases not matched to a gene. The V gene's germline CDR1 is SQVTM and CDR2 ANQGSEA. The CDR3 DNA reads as TGCAGCGTTGAATTGGGACAGGGGGCCAACTCCTACGAGCAGTACTTC. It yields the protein CSVELGQGANSYEQYF.

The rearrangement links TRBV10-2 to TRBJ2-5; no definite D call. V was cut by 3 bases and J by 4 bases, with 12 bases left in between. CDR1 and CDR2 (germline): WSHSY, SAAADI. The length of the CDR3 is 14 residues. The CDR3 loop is CASSDVFRAETQYF. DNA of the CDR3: TGCGCCAGCAGTGATGTCTTTCGGGCAGAGACCCAGTACTTC.

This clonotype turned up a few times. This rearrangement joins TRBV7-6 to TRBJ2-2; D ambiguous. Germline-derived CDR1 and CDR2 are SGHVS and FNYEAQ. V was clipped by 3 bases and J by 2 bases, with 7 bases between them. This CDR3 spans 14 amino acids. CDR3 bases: TGTGCCAGCAGCTTGTCCTATAACACCGGGGAGCTGTTTTTT. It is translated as CASSLSYNTGELFF.

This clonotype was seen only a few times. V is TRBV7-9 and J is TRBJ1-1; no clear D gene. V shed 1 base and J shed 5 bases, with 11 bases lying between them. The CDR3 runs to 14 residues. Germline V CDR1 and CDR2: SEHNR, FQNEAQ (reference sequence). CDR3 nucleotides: TGTGCCAGCAGCTTAGTTGTAGCAATGACTGAAGCTTTCTTT. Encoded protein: CASSLVVAMTEAFF.

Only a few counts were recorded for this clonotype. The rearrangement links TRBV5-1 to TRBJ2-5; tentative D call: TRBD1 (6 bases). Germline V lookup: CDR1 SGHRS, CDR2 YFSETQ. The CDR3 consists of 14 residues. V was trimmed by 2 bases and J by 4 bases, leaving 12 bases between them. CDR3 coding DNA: TGCGCCAGCAGCTTACAGGGTCGGGCAGAGACCCAGTACTTC. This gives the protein CASSLQGRAETQYF.

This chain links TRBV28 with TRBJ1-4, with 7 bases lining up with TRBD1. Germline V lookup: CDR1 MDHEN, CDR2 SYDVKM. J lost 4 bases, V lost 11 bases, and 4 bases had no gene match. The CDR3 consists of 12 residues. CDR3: CAHGQDNEKLFF. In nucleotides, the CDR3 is TGTGCCCACGGACAGGATAATGAAAAACTGTTTTTT.